This TCR beta chain emerged from a study of Tregs in tolerant kidney transplant recipients. With regard to this clone: Antigen specificity is unknown.

The assay was immunoSEQ multiplex PCR, and TCRdb's table has in-frame clones only and misses some. The table has about 64,000 clones, approximately 87% seen once. Study-wide findings and caveats: No direct test of biological reproducibility was done here.

The nonmyeloablative bone marrow transplants came from related graft donors, with transient mixed chimerism. The V gene's germline CDR1 is SNHLY and CDR2 FYNNEI. Unmatched junction bases numbered 8, after V lost 6 bases and J lost 4 bases. The CDR3 sequence is 15 residues long. Sequencing was performed on CD4+ T cells from blood (PBMCs), taken 6 months after the transplant. The V and J genes are TRBV2 and TRBJ1-2, with 10 bases fitting TRBD1. This TCR was sampled from a human patient who received a combined kidney and bone marrow transplant. Part of the T cell pool may stem from the graft donor. CDR3 DNA: TGTGCCAGCAGGAGACAGGGGGCGTACCGCTATGGCTACACCTTC. Residues: CASRRQGAYRYGYTF.